One and the same sample provided the 27 T cell receptor beta chains below, sequenced in a study of T cell repertoires in cytomegalovirus infection. MiXCR, applied by TCRdb to the reads, yields one record per CDR3 protein. The sample records approximately 910,000 distinct CDR3 sequences, about 33% being singletons. Their target antigens are unknown. Material: cultured CD8+ T cells from PBMCs, obtained from culture after CMV antigen stimulation. These receptors originate from a human donor in good health (CMV status not recorded). Some clones in this sample may be carry-over from other donors' samples.

The chain recombines TRBV7-9 with TRBJ2-1; TRBD2 aligns across 9 bases. Looked up from germline, CDR1 is SEHNR and CDR2 is FQNEAQ (reference sequence). V shed 8 bases, J shed 0 bases, and the junction held 11 bases outside the gene matches. The CDR3 loop spans 17 amino acids. The CDR3 nucleotides are TGTGCCAGCCCCATTGGGGCGGGGGGGGCCTCCTACAATGAGCAGTTCTTC. This encodes CASPIGAGGASYNEQFF.

About this clonotype itself: This may be a read error, as it is one base from a much larger clone. CDR3 residues: CASSPAKAPINTGELFF. CDR3 coding DNA: TGTGCCAGCAGCCCCGCGAAGGCCCCAATCAACACCGGGGAGCTGTTTTTT. The chain has TRBV7-6 and TRBJ2-2; the D is unclear. Per germline, CDR1 SGHVS and CDR2 FNYEAQ. Trimming removed 5 bases at V and 2 bases at J, with 18 bases between. The CDR3 sequence is 17 residues long.

The chain is built from TRBV27 and TRBJ1-2; D may be TRBD1 (6 bases). Trimming pared 5 bases from V and 8 bases from J, leaving 21 bases between. Germline assignment: CDR1 MNHEY and CDR2 SMNVEV (reference sequence). This CDR3 spans 15 amino acids. As DNA, the CDR3 is TGTGCCAGCAGTCGATCGACAGGTATCCTCGCAGGCTACACCTTC. Its translation: CASSRSTGILAGYTF.

This clonotype has a handful of counts. The J gene is TRBJ1-3, the V gene TRBV6-6; D ambiguous. CDR3 length: 15 residues. The germline V gene encodes CDR1 MNHNY and CDR2 SVGAGI (reference sequence). Trimming took 4 bases from V and 0 from J, leaving 10 bases between them. CDR3 amino acids: CASSSDASSGNTIYF. As DNA, the CDR3 is TGTGCCAGCAGTTCGGACGCGAGCTCTGGAAACACCATATATTTT.

The chain employs TRBV28 and TRBJ2-1, with a weak D call TRBD2 (6 bases). Germline V gene lookup returns CDR1 MDHEN and CDR2 SYDVKM. Between the trimmed V and J ends, which lost 8 bases and 2 bases, there was a span of 16 bases. The CDR3 consists of 15 residues. CDR3 amino acids: CASQAGRPPYNEQFF. The CDR3 region has the DNA TGTGCCAGCCAGGCGGGGCGGCCCCCCTACAATGAGCAGTTCTTC.

The V and J genes are TRBV6-1 and TRBJ2-3; tentatively, D is TRBD1 or TRBD2 (5 bases each). Germline assignment: CDR1 MNHNS and CDR2 SASEGT. The CDR3 consists of 13 residues. The V and J ends lost 6 bases and 4 bases respectively, with 11 bases between them. The CDR3 sequence: CASSHGTADTQYF. In DNA, the CDR3 is TGTGCCAGCAGCCACGGGACGGCAGATACGCAGTATTTT.

There are a few counts of this clonotype. The J gene is TRBJ2-1, the V gene TRBV3-1; 11 positions match TRBD2. Germline V lookup: CDR1 LGHDT, CDR2 YNNKEL (reference sequence). The CDR3 length is 15 residues. Germline trimming cut 5 bases from V and 10 bases from J; bases unmatched to any gene: 10. CDR3 nucleotide sequence: TGTGCCAGCAGCTTTACTAGCGGGGGCCCTAGGGAGCAGTTCTTC. This codes for CASSFTSGGPREQFF.

The genes are TRBV7-9 and TRBJ2-1; D is perhaps TRBD1 or TRBD2 (5 bases each). V lost 3 bases and J lost 7, with 7 bases in between. The length of the CDR3 is 12 residues. Germline V gene sequence: CDR1 SEHNR, CDR2 FQNEAQ (reference sequence). The CDR3, as DNA: TGTGCCAGCAGCTTCAGGGAGAATGAGCAGTTCTTC. Translation: CASSFRENEQFF.

The sample holds many counts of this clonotype. V is TRBV7-6 and J is TRBJ1-2; TRBD1 agrees at 7 bases. Trimming cost V 1 base and J 7 bases; bases outside gene matches: 9. This CDR3 has 15 residues. Germline loops: CDR1 SGHVS, CDR2 FNYEAQ. The CDR3 here is CASSLVAGQSFGYTF. The CDR3 DNA sequence: TGTGCCAGCAGCTTAGTTGCGGGACAGTCCTTTGGCTACACCTTC.

This chain connects TRBV10-3 to TRBJ2-2; D may be TRBD2 (6 bases). Germline CDR1 reads ENHRY; CDR2 reads SYGVKD. V lost 6 bases and J 2 bases, leaving 19 bases between the germline ends. This CDR3 contains 17 residues. In DNA, the CDR3 is TGTGCCATCAGCACGCCCCTCCGGGGGTTAAACACCGGGGAGCTGTTTTTT. It specifies CAISTPLRGLNTGELFF.

CDR3 residues: CASSQEGDSSRPYGYTF. CDR3 in DNA: TGTGCCAGCAGCCAAGAGGGGGACTCCTCCCGGCCCTATGGCTACACCTTC. V is TRBV4-2 and J is TRBJ1-2; tentatively, D is TRBD1 (5 bases). Trimming removed 0 bases at V and 4 bases at J, with 18 bases between. This CDR3 comprises 17 residues. The germline CDR1 and CDR2 sequences are LGHNA and YNFKEQ.

This clonotype has more than one count but fewer than ten. This sequence joins TRBV7-6 and TRBJ1-2, with a weak D call TRBD1 (6 bases). Per the germline V gene, CDR1 is SGHVS and CDR2 is FNYEAQ. There are 13 residues in the CDR3. Between the trimmed V and J ends, which lost 1 base and 7 bases, there was a span of 10 bases. CDR3 bases: TGTGCCAGCAGCTTAGGGCAGGGGACTGGCTACACCTTC. This encodes CASSLGQGTGYTF.

This clonotype occurred many times. The chain joins TRBV7-9 to TRBJ2-7, with D hard to call. The CDR3 has 13 residues. CDR1 and CDR2 from the germline V gene are SEHNR and FQNEAQ (reference sequence). Trimming removed 7 bases at V and 3 bases at J, with 13 bases between. The CDR3 sequence is CASTPIQNYEQYF. The CDR3 nucleotides read TGTGCCAGCACCCCGATTCAGAACTACGAGCAGTACTTC.

CDR3 DNA sequence: TGTGCCAGTAGTACCCCCTTGGCAGGGTTCAGGTCAGCCGGGGAGCTGTTTTTT. This codes for CASSTPLAGFRSAGELFF. The chain is built from TRBV19 and TRBJ2-2, with D perhaps TRBD1 (5 bases). V shed 4 bases and J shed 6 bases, with 24 bases lying between them. CDR3 length: 18 amino acids. CDR1 is LNHDA and CDR2 is SQIVND in the germline V gene (reference sequence).

This clonotype was counted a few times. The chain recombines TRBV19 with TRBJ1-2; a possible D gene is TRBD1 (5 bases). The CDR3 contains 15 residues. The germline V and J ends were trimmed by 1 base and 4 bases, with 13 bases remaining between them. Germline V gene data show CDR1 as LNHDA and CDR2 as SQIVND (reference sequence). As DNA, the CDR3 is TGTGCCAGTAGTATAGTCTCCGGGGGACCCTATGGCTACACCTTC. Translating gives CASSIVSGGPYGYTF.

The V and J genes are TRBV7-9 and TRBJ1-1; no firm D call. From germline, CDR1 is SEHNR and CDR2 FQNEAQ (reference sequence). With 2 bases removed from V and 1 base from J, the gap between germline ends came to 11 bases. The CDR3 consists of 15 residues. This CDR3 reads CASSLRRSGNTEAFF. The CDR3 nucleotides are TGTGCCAGCAGCTTAAGGCGGTCTGGGAACACTGAAGCTTTCTTT.

The gene calls are TRBV4-3 and TRBJ2-3; maybe TRBD1 (6 bases). The CDR3 length is 16 residues. Looked up from germline, CDR1 is LGHNA and CDR2 is YSLEER. V was pared by 0 bases and J by 1 base, with 11 bases between. CDR3 nucleotides: TGCGCCAGCAGCCAAGATCCAGGGGAAGGCACAGATACGCAGTATTTT. Translation gives CASSQDPGEGTDTQYF.

The chain couples TRBV4-1 to TRBJ1-2; the match to TRBD1 covers 12 bases. Trimming removed 3 bases from V and 8 bases from J; junction bases left unmatched: 7. The CDR3 spans 15 residues. CDR1 and CDR2 from the germline V gene are MGHRA and YSYEKL. Here the CDR3 DNA reads TGCGCCAGCAGCCATACGGGACAGGGGGCGAGAGGCTACACCTTC. Residues: CASSHTGQGARGYTF.

This clonotype showed up just a few times. This chain joins TRBV6-5 and TRBJ1-5; 9 bases agree with TRBD1. Germline assignment: CDR1 MNHEY and CDR2 SVGAGI. The CDR3 is 17 amino acids. The V and J ends lost 5 bases and 2 bases, in that order; junction bases with no gene match: 10. CDR3 in DNA: TGTGCCAGCAGTAGTAACACAGGGGGCGTTGGCAATCAGCCCCAGCATTTT. This gives the protein CASSSNTGGVGNQPQHF.

This rearrangement joins TRBV6-5 to TRBJ2-2, with a possible D match to TRBD1 (6 bases). CDR3 length: 15 residues. The germline V and J ends were trimmed by 2 bases and 5 bases, with 12 bases remaining between them. Germline CDR1 reads MNHEY; CDR2 reads SVGAGI. The CDR3 DNA reads TGTGCCAGCAGTTACAAGGGGGACACGACCGGGGAGCTGTTTTTT. This sequence encodes CASSYKGDTTGELFF.

This clonotype was counted between two and nine times. This chain connects TRBV5-6 to TRBJ1-2; 9 nucleotides agree with TRBD1. V lost 0 bases to trimming and J lost 8 bases; unmatched junction nucleotides: 5. The CDR3 runs to 14 residues. Per the germline V gene, CDR1 is SGHDT and CDR2 is YYEEEE. The CDR3 DNA reads as TGTGCCAGCAGCTTGGGGGACAGGGCAGGGGGCTACACCTTC. This encodes CASSLGDRAGGYTF.

This clonotype appeared once. Since a much larger clone is just one base distant, this may be a read error. This CDR3 reads CVSSFPGMNTEAFF. DNA of the CDR3: TGTGTCAGCAGCTTCCCAGGGATGAACACTGAAGCTTTCTTT. This chain connects TRBV7-8 to TRBJ1-1; possible D gene TRBD1, 5 bases. The germline V gene has CDR1 SGHVS and CDR2 FQNEAQ. The CDR3 covers 14 residues.

The CDR3 coding sequence is TGTGCCAGCAGTAAACCGGGACAGGATGAAAAACTGTTTTTT. As protein: CASSKPGQDEKLFF. The chain couples TRBV12-3 or TRBV12-4 to TRBJ1-4; 8 bases agree with TRBD1. With 5 bases clipped from V and 6 bases from J, the junction kept 5 bases outside the gene matches. This CDR3 spans 14 amino acids.

The genes are TRBV11-2 and TRBJ2-3; TRBD1 matches at 10 bases. V trimming: 1 base; J trimming: 3 bases; junction bases outside the gene matches: 10. Germline V gene data show CDR1 as SGHAT and CDR2 as FQNNGV. The CDR3 loop spans 18 amino acids. The CDR3 loop reads CASSLGPPTGGFTDTQYF. The CDR3 DNA reads as TGTGCCAGCAGCTTAGGCCCCCCGACAGGGGGCTTTACAGATACGCAGTATTTT.

The V call is TRBV5-6, the J call TRBJ1-1; D is undetermined. V was cut by 4 bases and J by 7 bases, with 14 bases left in between. In germline, CDR1 is SGHDT, CDR2 YYEEEE. The CDR3 is made up of 13 amino acids. CDR3 DNA sequence: TGTGCCAGCAGCGTATTTTTGGCAGTTGAAGCTTTCTTT. Its translation: CASSVFLAVEAFF.

The chain combines TRBV4-3 with TRBJ1-1; unclear D gene. The CDR3 extends over 14 amino acids. The V end was cut by 3 bases, the J end by 0 bases, with 8 bases between. Germline V gene lookup returns CDR1 LGHNA and CDR2 YSLEER. CDR3 amino acids: CASSHEGLNTEAFF. The CDR3 coding sequence is TGCGCCAGCAGCCATGAAGGGTTGAACACTGAAGCTTTCTTT.

Ten or more counts support this clonotype. The V and J genes are TRBV28 and TRBJ1-5, with D tentatively TRBD1 (6 bases). The CDR3 totals 16 residues. Germline assignment: CDR1 MDHEN and CDR2 SYDVKM. Between the trimmed V and J ends, which lost 3 bases and 0 bases, there was a span of 12 bases. CDR3 in amino acids: CASSFRGGTSNQPQHF. CDR3 bases: TGTGCCAGCAGTTTCAGAGGGGGGACTAGCAATCAGCCCCAGCATTTT.